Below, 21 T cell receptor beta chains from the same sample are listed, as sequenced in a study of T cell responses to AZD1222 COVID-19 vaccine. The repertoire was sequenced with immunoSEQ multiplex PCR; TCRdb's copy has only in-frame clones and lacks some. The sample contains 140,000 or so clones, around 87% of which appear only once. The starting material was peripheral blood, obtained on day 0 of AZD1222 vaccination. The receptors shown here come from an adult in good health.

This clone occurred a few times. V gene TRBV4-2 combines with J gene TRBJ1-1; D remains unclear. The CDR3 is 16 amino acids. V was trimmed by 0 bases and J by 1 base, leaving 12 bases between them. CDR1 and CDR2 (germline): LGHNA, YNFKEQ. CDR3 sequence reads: CASSQDSGRPNTEAFF. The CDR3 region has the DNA TGTGCCAGCAGCCAAGATTCCGGGCGACCGAACACTGAAGCTTTCTTT.

As DNA, the CDR3 is TGTGCCTGGAGTGTAGCAGGGGCGTCCTATAATTCACCCCTCCACTTT. Translation: CAWSVAGASYNSPLHF. The V call is TRBV30, the J call TRBJ1-6; a possible D gene is TRBD1 (6 bases). This CDR3 region has 16 residues. CDR1 is GTSNPN and CDR2 is SVGIG in the germline V gene (reference sequence). V was shortened by 0 bases and J by 1 base, with 10 bases between the two germline ends.

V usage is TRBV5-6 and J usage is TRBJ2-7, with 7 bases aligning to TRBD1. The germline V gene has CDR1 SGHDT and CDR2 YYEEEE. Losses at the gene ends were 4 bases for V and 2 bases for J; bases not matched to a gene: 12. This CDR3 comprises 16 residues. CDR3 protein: CASSPTMTGITYEQYF. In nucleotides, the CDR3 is TGTGCCAGCAGCCCAACAATGACAGGGATTACCTACGAGCAGTACTTC.

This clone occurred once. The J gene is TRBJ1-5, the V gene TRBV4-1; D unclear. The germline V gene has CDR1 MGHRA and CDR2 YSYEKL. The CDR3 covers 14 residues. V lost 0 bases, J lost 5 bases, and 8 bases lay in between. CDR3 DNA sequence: TGCGCCAGCAGCCAAGAGAGCGTAGATCAGCCCCAGCATTTT. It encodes CASSQESVDQPQHF.

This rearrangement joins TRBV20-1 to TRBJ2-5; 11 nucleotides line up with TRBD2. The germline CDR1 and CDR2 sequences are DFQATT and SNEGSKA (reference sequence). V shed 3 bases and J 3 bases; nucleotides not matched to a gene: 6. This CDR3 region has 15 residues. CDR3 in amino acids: CSASQRSGGEETQYF. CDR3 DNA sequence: TGCAGTGCTAGTCAGCGTAGCGGGGGGGAAGAGACCCAGTACTTC.

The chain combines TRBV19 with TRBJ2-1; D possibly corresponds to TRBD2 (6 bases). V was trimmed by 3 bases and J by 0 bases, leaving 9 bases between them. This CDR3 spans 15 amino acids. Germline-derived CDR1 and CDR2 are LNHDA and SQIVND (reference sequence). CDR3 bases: TGTGCCAGTAGTATGTTTAGCGGCTCCTACAATGAGCAGTTCTTC. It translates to CASSMFSGSYNEQFF. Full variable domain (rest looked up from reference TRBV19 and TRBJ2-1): DGGITQSPKYLFRKEGQNVTLSCEQNLNHDAMYWYRQDPGQGLRLIYYSQIVNDFQKGDIAEGYSVSREKKESFPLTVTSAQKNPTAFYLCASSMFSGSYNEQFFGPGTRLTVL.

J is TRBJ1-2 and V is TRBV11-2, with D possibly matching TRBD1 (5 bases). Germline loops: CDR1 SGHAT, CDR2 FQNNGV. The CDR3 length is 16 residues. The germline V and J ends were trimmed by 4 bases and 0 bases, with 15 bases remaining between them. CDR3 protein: CASSWTRGSSNYGYTF. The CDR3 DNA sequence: TGTGCCAGCAGCTGGACCCGGGGGAGTTCTAACTATGGCTACACCTTC.

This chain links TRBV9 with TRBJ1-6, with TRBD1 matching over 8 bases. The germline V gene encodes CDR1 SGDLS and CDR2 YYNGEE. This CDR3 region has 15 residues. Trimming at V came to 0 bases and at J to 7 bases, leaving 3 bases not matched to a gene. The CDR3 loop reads CASSVAGGANSPLHF. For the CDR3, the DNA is TGTGCCAGCAGCGTAGCAGGGGGCGCGAATTCACCCCTCCACTTT.

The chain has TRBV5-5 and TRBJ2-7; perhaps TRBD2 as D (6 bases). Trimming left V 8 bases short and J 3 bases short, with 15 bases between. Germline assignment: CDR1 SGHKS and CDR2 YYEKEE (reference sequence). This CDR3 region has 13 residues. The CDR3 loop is CASSGAGRYEQYF. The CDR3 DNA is TGTGCCAGTAGCGGCGCAGGCCGCTACGAGCAGTACTTC.

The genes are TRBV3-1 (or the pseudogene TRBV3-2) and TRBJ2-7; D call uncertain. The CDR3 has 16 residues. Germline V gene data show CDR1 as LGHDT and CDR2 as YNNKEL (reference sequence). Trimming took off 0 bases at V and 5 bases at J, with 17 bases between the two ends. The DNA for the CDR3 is TGTGCCAGCAGCCAAGATCTGAGGCCGAGGAACCACGAGCAGTACTTC. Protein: CASSQDLRPRNHEQYF.

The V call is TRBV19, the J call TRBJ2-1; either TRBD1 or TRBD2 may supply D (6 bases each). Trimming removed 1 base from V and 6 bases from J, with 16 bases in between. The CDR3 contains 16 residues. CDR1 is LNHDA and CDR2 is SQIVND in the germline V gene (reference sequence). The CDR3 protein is CASSIGGAAKRNEQFF. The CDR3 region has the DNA TGTGCCAGTAGTATAGGGGGGGCAGCTAAGCGCAATGAGCAGTTCTTC.

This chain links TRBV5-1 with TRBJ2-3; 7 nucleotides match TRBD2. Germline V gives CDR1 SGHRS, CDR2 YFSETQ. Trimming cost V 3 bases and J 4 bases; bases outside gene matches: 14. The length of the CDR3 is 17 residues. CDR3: CASSWGTNPGLADTQYF. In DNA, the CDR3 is TGCGCCAGCAGCTGGGGGACTAACCCCGGGTTAGCAGATACGCAGTATTTT.

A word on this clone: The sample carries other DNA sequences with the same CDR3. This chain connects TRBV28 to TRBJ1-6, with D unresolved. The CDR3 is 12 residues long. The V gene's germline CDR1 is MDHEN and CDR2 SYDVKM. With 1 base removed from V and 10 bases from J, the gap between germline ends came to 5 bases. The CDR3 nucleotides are TGTGCCAGCAGTTTATCTCACTCACCCCTCCACTTT. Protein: CASSLSHSPLHF.

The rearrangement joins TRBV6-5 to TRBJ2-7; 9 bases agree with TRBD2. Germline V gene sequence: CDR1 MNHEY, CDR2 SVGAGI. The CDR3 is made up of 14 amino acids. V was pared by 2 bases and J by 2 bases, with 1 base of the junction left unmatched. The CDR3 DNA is TGTGCCAGCAGTTACGCGGGAGGGCCCTACGAGCAGTACTTC. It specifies CASSYAGGPYEQYF.

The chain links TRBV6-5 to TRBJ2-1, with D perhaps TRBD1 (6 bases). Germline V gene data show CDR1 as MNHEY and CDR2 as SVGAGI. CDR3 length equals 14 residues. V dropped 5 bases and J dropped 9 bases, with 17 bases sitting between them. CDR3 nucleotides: TGTGCCAGCAGTCAACACCGGGACAACGGTGAGCAGTTCTTC. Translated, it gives CASSQHRDNGEQFF.

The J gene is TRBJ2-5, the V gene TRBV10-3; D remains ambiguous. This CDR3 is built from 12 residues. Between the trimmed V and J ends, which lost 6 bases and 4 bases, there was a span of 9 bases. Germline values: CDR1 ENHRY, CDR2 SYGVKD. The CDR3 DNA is TGTGCCATCAGCCAAAGTGGAGAGACCCAGTACTTC. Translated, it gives CAISQSGETQYF.

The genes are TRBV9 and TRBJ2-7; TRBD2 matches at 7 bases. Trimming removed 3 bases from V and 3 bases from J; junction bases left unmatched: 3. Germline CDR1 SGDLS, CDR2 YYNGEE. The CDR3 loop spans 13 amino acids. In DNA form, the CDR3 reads TGTGCCAGCAGCGGCGCTAGCGGCTACGAGCAGTACTTC. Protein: CASSGASGYEQYF.

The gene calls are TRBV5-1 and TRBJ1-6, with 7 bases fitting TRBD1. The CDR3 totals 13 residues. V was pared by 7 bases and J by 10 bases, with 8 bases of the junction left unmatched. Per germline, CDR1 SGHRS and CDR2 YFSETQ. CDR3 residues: CASSDREYSPLHF. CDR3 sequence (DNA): TGCGCCAGCTCCGACAGGGAATACTCACCCCTCCACTTT.

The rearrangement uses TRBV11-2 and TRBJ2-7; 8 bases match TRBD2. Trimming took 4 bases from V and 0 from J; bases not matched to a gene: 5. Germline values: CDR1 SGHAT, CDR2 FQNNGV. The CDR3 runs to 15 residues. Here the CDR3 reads CASSSRGGGSYEQYF. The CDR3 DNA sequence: TGTGCCAGCAGCTCCCGGGGGGGCGGCTCCTACGAGCAGTACTTC.

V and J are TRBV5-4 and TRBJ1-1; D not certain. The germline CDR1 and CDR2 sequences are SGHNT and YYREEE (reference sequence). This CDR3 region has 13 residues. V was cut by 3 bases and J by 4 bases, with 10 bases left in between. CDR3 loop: CASSSPPGTEAFF. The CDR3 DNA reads TGTGCCAGCAGCTCTCCCCCGGGCACTGAAGCTTTCTTT.

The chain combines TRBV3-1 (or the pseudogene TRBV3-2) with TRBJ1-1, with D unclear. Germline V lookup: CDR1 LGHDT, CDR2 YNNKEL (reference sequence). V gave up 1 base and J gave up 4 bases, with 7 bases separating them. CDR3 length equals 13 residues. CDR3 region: CASSQGHSTEAFF. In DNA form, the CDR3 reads TGTGCCAGCAGCCAAGGTCACAGCACTGAAGCTTTCTTT.